This T cell receptor beta chain was documented in a study of monozygotic twins with inflammatory bowel disease. From the 5' RACE reads, TCRdb lists one entry per CDR3 protein and no DNA. The repertoire table contains about 350,000 distinct CDR3 sequences. Looked up from germline, CDR1 is SQVTM and CDR2 is ANQGSEA. CDR3 length equals 12 residues. The V gene is TRBV29-1, the J gene TRBJ1-1; no DNA is available, so the TRBD1 call from TCRdb remains unchecked. The sequence came from a human donor with ulcerative colitis or Crohn's disease, or a healthy co-twin of an affected twin (not recorded which). Sequenced input: blood. This chain's CDR3 is CSVEGGGTEAFF.